The 27 T cell receptor beta chains listed next were all sequenced from one sample in a study of sequential checkpoint blockade in melanoma. The assay was immunoSEQ multiplex PCR, and TCRdb's table has in-frame clones only and misses some. The data show about 29,000 clones, with approximately 80% seen just once and about 14% held by the top ten. As for treatment: randomized to nivolumab then ipilimumab (arm A) or the reverse (arm B). Material: CD8+ T cells sorted from blood (inferred from file names), obtained from a patient given nivolumab and ipilimumab in sequence. Source of these receptors: a human donor with melanoma.

The J gene is TRBJ2-6, the V gene TRBV4-2; D not certain. The CDR3 contains 12 residues. Deletions cut 8 bases from V and 2 bases from J, with 4 bases between. Per the germline V gene, CDR1 is LGHNA and CDR2 is YNFKEQ. CDR3: CASRAGANVLTF. In DNA, the CDR3 is TGTGCCAGCCGGGCTGGGGCCAACGTCCTGACTTTC.

This rearrangement joins TRBV4-1 to TRBJ2-7; no firm D call. CDR1 and CDR2 from the germline V gene are MGHRA and YSYEKL. The germline V and J ends were trimmed by 0 bases and 0 bases, with 12 bases remaining between them. The CDR3 sequence is 16 residues long. The CDR3, as DNA: TGCGCCAGCAGCCAAGAAGGTTCAAGAGGCTCCTACGAGCAGTACTTC. Encoded protein: CASSQEGSRGSYEQYF.

In DNA, the CDR3 is TGTGCCAGCATTAGAGACAGGTTAAACTCTGGAAACACCATATATTTT. Its translation is CASIRDRLNSGNTIYF. This chain links TRBV2 with TRBJ1-3; tentatively, D is TRBD1 (6 bases). Germline-derived CDR1 and CDR2 are SNHLY and FYNNEI. There are 16 residues in the CDR3. With 7 bases removed from V and 0 bases from J, the gap between germline ends came to 16 bases.

V usage is TRBV19 and J usage is TRBJ1-2, with 8 bases matching TRBD1. Losses at the gene ends were 4 bases for V and 3 bases for J; bases not matched to a gene: 7. The germline gives CDR1 LNHDA, CDR2 SQIVND (reference sequence). CDR3 size: 15 residues. CDR3 in amino acids: CASSTLDREDYGYTF. The CDR3 nucleotides are TGTGCCAGTAGTACCTTGGACAGGGAGGACTATGGCTACACCTTC.

The CDR3 loop reads CASSVGGGSGGELFF. As DNA, the CDR3 is TGTGCCAGCAGCGTAGGCGGGGGGTCCGGCGGGGAGCTGTTTTTT. V and J are TRBV9 and TRBJ2-2, with 8 bases matching TRBD2. Losses at the gene ends were 0 bases for V and 7 bases for J; bases not matched to a gene: 5. Looked up from germline, CDR1 is SGDLS and CDR2 is YYNGEE. CDR3 length: 15 residues.

The rearrangement joins TRBV25-1 to TRBJ2-5, with 7 bases fitting TRBD2. The CDR3 is 16 residues long. Unmatched junction bases numbered 10, after V lost 4 bases and J lost 2 bases. Germline V gene lookup returns CDR1 MGHDK and CDR2 SYGVNS. The CDR3 DNA is TGTGCCAGCAGTGGTAGGGAGGGTTCCCCACAAGAGACCCAGTACTTC. Protein product: CASSGREGSPQETQYF.

V usage is TRBV4-1 and J usage is TRBJ1-1; 9 nucleotides agree with TRBD1. This CDR3 has 18 amino acids. The germline V gene has CDR1 MGHRA and CDR2 YSYEKL. V shed 0 bases and J 4 bases; nucleotides not matched to a gene: 12. The CDR3: CASSQEPGQGVGGTEAFF. CDR3 DNA sequence: TGCGCCAGCAGCCAAGAACCGGGACAGGGCGTAGGGGGCACTGAAGCTTTCTTT.

V is TRBV7-8 and J is TRBJ1-6; no definite D call. Germline-derived CDR1 and CDR2 are SGHVS and FQNEAQ. V lost 4 bases, J lost 7 bases, and 14 bases lay in between. The CDR3 is 15 amino acids. This CDR3 is CASSSEKFRNSPLHF. CDR3 coding DNA: TGTGCCAGCAGCTCCGAGAAGTTCCGGAATTCACCCCTCCACTTT.

The chain joins TRBV4-2 to TRBJ2-1, with D tentatively TRBD2 (5 bases). The CDR3 runs 20 residues. Germline CDR1 and CDR2: LGHNA and YNFKEQ. The V end was cut by 0 bases, the J end by 7 bases, with 28 bases between. In nucleotides, the CDR3 is TGTGCCAGCAGCCAAGATAAGTGGATTAGCGAGCGGCCGTTTCTTAATGAGCAGTTCTTC. It encodes CASSQDKWISERPFLNEQFF.

The V gene is TRBV10-2, the J gene TRBJ2-1; D is possibly TRBD2 (6 bases). This CDR3 is 16 amino acids long. Germline assignment: CDR1 WSHSY and CDR2 SAAADI. V was trimmed by 2 bases and J by 2 bases, leaving 13 bases between them. The CDR3 sequence: CASSEAGLSPYNEQFF. Here the CDR3 DNA reads TGCGCCAGCAGTGAGGCAGGACTATCTCCCTACAATGAGCAGTTCTTC.

This clone was seen only once. The V gene is TRBV5-4, the J gene TRBJ1-1; tentatively, D is TRBD1 (5 bases). The germline gives CDR1 SGHNT, CDR2 YYREEE (reference sequence). This CDR3 has 13 residues. With 3 bases removed from V and 1 base from J, the gap between germline ends came to 7 bases. The CDR3, as DNA: TGTGCCAGCAGCTCGACAGAGAACACTGAAGCTTTCTTT. Its translation is CASSSTENTEAFF.

The chain recombines TRBV4-1 with TRBJ2-1; TRBD1 might be the D (6 bases). V dropped 0 bases and J dropped 8 bases, with 14 bases sitting between them. The germline CDR1 and CDR2 sequences are MGHRA and YSYEKL. The CDR3 loop spans 15 amino acids. The CDR3 DNA sequence: TGCGCCAGCAGCCAAGAGGTCAGGGGCTCGTATGAGCAGTTCTTC. Amino acid sequence: CASSQEVRGSYEQFF.

V gene TRBV7-9 combines with J gene TRBJ2-7, with 9 bases identical to TRBD1. The CDR3 is 17 amino acids. After removal of 4 bases from V and 3 bases from J, the junction contained 13 bases not matched to a gene. The germline gives CDR1 SEHNR, CDR2 FQNEAQ (reference sequence). CDR3: CASSSVQTGQGLYEQYF. For the CDR3, the DNA is TGTGCCAGCAGCTCAGTCCAGACGGGACAGGGACTCTACGAGCAGTACTTC.

The chain employs TRBV2 and TRBJ2-5, with 7 bases that match TRBD2. The length of the CDR3 is 14 residues. Unmatched junction bases numbered 5, after V lost 4 bases and J lost 3 bases. Germline lookup yields CDR1 SNHLY and CDR2 FYNNEI. The CDR3 DNA reads TGTGCCAGCAGTGGCTCTGCGGGAGAAGAGACCCAGTACTTC. It encodes CASSGSAGEETQYF.

This sequence joins TRBV19 and TRBJ1-5, with 11 positions matching TRBD1. With V trimmed by 3 bases and J by 6 bases, 4 bases remained unmatched. Per germline, CDR1 LNHDA and CDR2 SQIVND (reference sequence). The CDR3 sequence is 15 residues long. This CDR3 reads CASSMDRGLSQPQHF. The CDR3 DNA sequence: TGTGCCAGTAGTATGGACAGGGGGCTTAGTCAGCCCCAGCATTTT.

V gene TRBV5-4 combines with J gene TRBJ2-1, with TRBD2 matching 7 bases. Germline CDR1 SGHNT, CDR2 YYREEE (reference sequence). This CDR3 is built from 14 residues. After removal of 2 bases from V and 5 bases from J, the junction contained 4 bases not matched to a gene. The DNA for the CDR3 is TGTGCCAGCAGCTTCGGTGGGGGGGACAATGAGCAGTTCTTC. Amino acids: CASSFGGGDNEQFF.

This clone has a handful of counts. The V call is TRBV2, the J call TRBJ2-1; 9 nucleotides line up with TRBD1. The CDR3 contains 16 residues. Looked up from germline, CDR1 is SNHLY and CDR2 is FYNNEI. The V segment lost 3 bases and the J segment 5 bases; nucleotides outside the gene matches: 8. The CDR3 protein is CASSELQGANNNEQFF. In nucleotides, the CDR3 is TGTGCCAGCAGTGAGTTACAGGGGGCGAACAACAATGAGCAGTTCTTC.

The V call is TRBV7-4, the J call TRBJ2-7, with D uncertain. The V and J ends lost 1 base and 12 bases respectively, with 19 bases between them. The V gene's germline CDR1 is SGHVT and CDR2 SQSDAQ. This CDR3 has 14 residues. Here the CDR3 reads CASSLGRVQRYSYF. The CDR3 DNA reads TGTGCCAGCAGCTTAGGGCGAGTTCAGCGATATTCGTACTTC.

CDR3 DNA sequence: TGTGCCAGCAGCTTAGCGCAAGCGGGGGGAACAGATACGCAGTATTTT. It is translated as CASSLAQAGGTDTQYF. The chain employs TRBV7-9 and TRBJ2-3, with 9 bases identical to TRBD2. With V trimmed by 0 bases and J by 3 bases, 4 bases remained unmatched. CDR1 and CDR2 from the germline V gene are SEHNR and FQNEAQ (reference sequence). The CDR3 consists of 16 residues.

The rearrangement uses TRBV29-1 and TRBJ1-2; 7 positions match TRBD1. The length of the CDR3 is 11 residues. The V gene end was trimmed by 2 bases and the J gene end by 7 bases; junction bases not matched to a gene: 1. Germline assignment: CDR1 SQVTM and CDR2 ANQGSEA. The CDR3 region is CSVETGVGYTF. CDR3 sequence (DNA): TGCAGCGTTGAAACAGGGGTTGGCTACACCTTC.

This rearrangement joins TRBV7-8 to TRBJ2-1; possibly TRBD1 for D (6 bases). Trimming removed 5 bases at V and 4 bases at J, with 6 bases between. The CDR3 loop spans 12 amino acids. The V gene's germline CDR1 is SGHVS and CDR2 FQNEAQ. CDR3 in amino acids: CASSRGYNEQFF. The CDR3 nucleotides are TGTGCCAGCAGCAGGGGGTACAATGAGCAGTTCTTC. The variable domain in full, completed from reference TRBV7-8 and TRBJ2-1, reads GAGVSQSPRYKVAKRGQDVALRCDPISGHVSLFWYQQALGQGPEFLTYFQNEAQLDKSGLPSDRFFAERPEGSVSTLKIQRTQQEDSAVYLCASSRGYNEQFFGPGTRLTVL.

This rearrangement joins TRBV19 to TRBJ2-2; D unresolved. Germline CDR1 reads LNHDA; CDR2 reads SQIVND (reference sequence). With 3 bases removed from V and 5 bases from J, the gap between germline ends came to 13 bases. This CDR3 contains 15 residues. CDR3 nucleotide sequence: TGTGCCAGTAGTATCGACTTTCTAGGTACCGGGGAGCTGTTTTTT. Amino acids: CASSIDFLGTGELFF.

This clone occurred a few times. The chain combines TRBV6-4 with TRBJ2-2; tentatively, D is TRBD2 (7 bases). Per the germline V gene, CDR1 is MRHNA and CDR2 is SNTAGT. This CDR3 has 16 residues. The V and J ends lost 6 bases and 4 bases respectively, with 18 bases between them. The CDR3 spells CASSHEPGGPTGELFF. In DNA form, the CDR3 reads TGTGCCAGCAGCCACGAACCGGGGGGCCCCACCGGGGAGCTGTTTTTT.

The rearrangement uses TRBV6-1 and TRBJ2-7, with TRBD1 matching 8 bases. The CDR3 spans 13 residues. CDR1 is MNHNS, CDR2 SASEGT, per germline. V lost 8 bases to trimming and J lost 2 bases; unmatched junction nucleotides: 5. The CDR3 sequence is CASGQGSPYEQYF. In nucleotides, the CDR3 is TGTGCCAGCGGACAGGGTTCCCCCTACGAGCAGTACTTC.

This clone was counted once. The chain uses TRBV9 and TRBJ2-2, with 9 bases aligning to TRBD2. This CDR3 region has 15 residues. CDR1 SGDLS and CDR2 YYNGEE come from the germline V gene. The V segment lost 0 bases and the J segment 6 bases; nucleotides outside the gene matches: 3. CDR3 nucleotides: TGTGCCAGCAGCGTAGAGGTAGCGGGAGCCGGGGAGCTGTTTTTT. It yields the protein CASSVEVAGAGELFF.

The chain links TRBV4-1 to TRBJ2-1, with 12 positions matching TRBD2. The CDR3 loop spans 16 amino acids. Trimming at V came to 4 bases and at J to 7 bases, leaving 8 bases not matched to a gene. Germline lookup yields CDR1 MGHRA and CDR2 YSYEKL. The CDR3 DNA reads TGCGCCAGCAGCCTACTACGAACTAGCGGGGGGAATGAGCAGTTCTTC. It translates to CASSLLRTSGGNEQFF.

The gene calls are TRBV19 and TRBJ1-1; TRBD1 is a possible D gene (6 bases). This CDR3 has 13 amino acids. The germline V gene has CDR1 LNHDA and CDR2 SQIVND (reference sequence). V lost 5 bases to trimming and J lost 6 bases, with 13 bases between them. The CDR3 DNA follows: TGTGCCAGTAGTGGACAGTCCGGTCCTGAAGCTTTCTTT. It codes for CASSGQSGPEAFF.